Shown below are 20 T cell receptor beta chains from a single sample sequenced in a study of CD8 T cells in Susac syndrome. cDNA came from approximately 0.5 to 1 ug RNA primed by random hexamers. TCRdb redid the calling of the immunoSEQ multiplex PCR reads with MiXCR, one entry per CDR3 protein. The sample carries 27,000 or so distinct CDR3 sequences, around 94% recorded once. The sample comprised CD8+ T cells from PBMCs. These receptor sequences come from a human donor in good health.

The CDR3 sequence: CASRTGTSGYNEQFF. The DNA for the CDR3 is TGTGCCAGCAGAACCGGGACTAGCGGATACAATGAGCAGTTCTTC. This chain links TRBV6-2 or TRBV6-3 with TRBJ2-1; 11 bases are shared with TRBD2. Looked up from germline, CDR1 is MNHEY and CDR2 is SVGEGT. V lost 6 bases and J lost 4; bases outside the gene matches: 5. The CDR3 runs 15 residues.

The chain joins TRBV29-1 to TRBJ2-7; D ambiguous. The CDR3 covers 15 residues. Germline V gene lookup returns CDR1 SQVTM and CDR2 ANQGSEA. Trimming cost V 1 base and J 4 bases, with 17 bases left between them. This CDR3 reads CSVEAPDEQGYEQYF. The CDR3 DNA reads TGCAGCGTTGAAGCCCCGGACGAACAAGGATACGAGCAGTACTTC.

This clonotype appeared once. This chain joins TRBV10-2 and TRBJ2-1, with D perhaps TRBD1 (6 bases). Germline V CDR1 and CDR2: WSHSY, SAAADI. The CDR3 is made up of 15 amino acids. Trimming removed 0 bases at V and 4 bases at J, with 10 bases between. DNA of the CDR3: TGCGCCAGCAGTGAGTCAAGGACAGCGTACAATGAGCAGTTCTTC. It yields the protein CASSESRTAYNEQFF.

V and J are TRBV6-5 and TRBJ1-5, with D perhaps matching TRBD1 (6 bases). The germline V and J ends were trimmed by 4 bases and 3 bases, with 13 bases remaining between them. The CDR3 has 15 amino acids. CDR1 and CDR2 from the germline V gene are MNHEY and SVGAGI. The CDR3 protein is CASSSDTGSNQPQHF. CDR3 nucleotide sequence: TGTGCCAGCAGTTCCGACACAGGGTCCAATCAGCCCCAGCATTTT.

The chain is built from TRBV13 and TRBJ2-1, with no clear D. V lost 4 bases and J 5 bases, leaving 12 bases between the germline ends. The CDR3 is 14 residues long. Germline V gives CDR1 PRHDT, CDR2 FYEKMQ (reference sequence). CDR3: CASSSRVAHNEQFF. CDR3 DNA: TGTGCCAGCAGCTCCCGGGTAGCTCACAATGAGCAGTTCTTC.

This chain joins TRBV5-6 and TRBJ2-1, with D hard to call. Per germline, CDR1 SGHDT and CDR2 YYEEEE. CDR3 length: 17 amino acids. V was cut by 3 bases and J by 0 bases, with 16 bases left in between. The CDR3 region has the DNA TGTGCCAGCAGCTATCTCGAGTCAGGCCTCTCCTACAATGAGCAGTTCTTC. Translated: CASSYLESGLSYNEQFF.

The V gene is TRBV12-3 or TRBV12-4, the J gene TRBJ1-6, with 8 bases identical to TRBD1. The CDR3 totals 15 residues. J gave up 5 bases and V 6 bases, and 6 bases lay outside the gene matches. This CDR3 reads CASRARQGNNSPLHF. The DNA for the CDR3 is TGTGCCAGCAGGGCTAGACAGGGGAATAATTCACCCCTCCACTTT.

This clonotype was seen more than once but under ten times. The chain is built from TRBV20-1 and TRBJ2-7, with 11 bases identical to TRBD2. CDR1 is DFQATT and CDR2 is SNEGSKA in the germline V gene (reference sequence). J lost 3 bases, V lost 0 bases, and 4 bases had no gene match. The length of the CDR3 is 15 residues. CDR3 sequence reads: CSARDRLAGLYEQYF. The CDR3 DNA sequence: TGCAGTGCTAGAGATAGACTAGCGGGGCTCTACGAGCAGTACTTC.

The table lists this clonotype with a count of one. This chain uses TRBV6-1 with TRBJ1-6; no clear D gene. The germline V and J ends were trimmed by 2 bases and 0 bases, with 11 bases remaining between them. The CDR3 has 17 amino acids. Per germline, CDR1 MNHNS and CDR2 SASEGT. This CDR3 reads CASSESGRSSYNSPLHF. The CDR3, as DNA: TGTGCCAGCAGTGAATCAGGCAGGAGCTCCTATAATTCACCCCTCCACTTT.

On this clonotype itself: A junction boundary mismatches the germline segment, possibly from a read error. The chain links TRBV7-8 to TRBJ2-5; a possible D gene is TRBD1 (6 bases). CDR1 is SGHVS and CDR2 is FQNEAQ in the germline V gene. This CDR3 has 14 amino acids. The CDR3 sequence is CASSLRDNQGTQYF. The CDR3 nucleotides are TGTGCCAGCAGCTTACGGGACAACCAAGGGACCCAGTACTTC.

The chain uses TRBV2 and TRBJ2-1; D might be TRBD1 or TRBD2, each matching 7 bases. The CDR3 loop spans 16 amino acids. CDR1 is SNHLY and CDR2 is FYNNEI in the germline V gene. V lost 5 bases, J lost 3 bases, and 17 bases lay in between. The CDR3 is CASSLGRAGGYNEQFF. The CDR3 bases are TGTGCCAGCAGTTTAGGGAGGGCAGGGGGCTACAATGAGCAGTTCTTC.

J is TRBJ2-7 and V is TRBV7-2, with D hard to call. Germline lookup yields CDR1 SGHTA and CDR2 FQGNSA. The CDR3 runs 14 residues. Trimming removed 1 base at V and 7 bases at J, with 14 bases between. The CDR3 DNA reads TGTGCCAGCAGCTTAGTGACGGACCCAAGTGAGCAGTACTTC. This translates into CASSLVTDPSEQYF.

CDR3 DNA: TGTGCCAGCAGCCCCGGGACAGGGGGTAGCAATGAGCAGTTCTTC. It translates to CASSPGTGGSNEQFF. The gene calls are TRBV7-2 and TRBJ2-1, with 11 bases aligning to TRBD1. V lost 5 bases and J lost 6; bases outside the gene matches: 6. The V gene's germline CDR1 is SGHTA and CDR2 FQGNSA. This CDR3 spans 15 amino acids.

The V and J genes are TRBV20-1 and TRBJ1-3, with 9 bases that match TRBD1. CDR3 length: 15 amino acids. Trimming at V came to 6 bases and at J to 2 bases, leaving 8 bases not matched to a gene. Germline-derived CDR1 and CDR2 are DFQATT and SNEGSKA (reference sequence). The CDR3 sequence is CSALPGTGTGNTIYF. DNA of the CDR3: TGCAGTGCCCTCCCGGGGACAGGGACTGGAAACACCATATATTTT.

V and J are TRBV4-1 and TRBJ2-1; a possible D gene is TRBD2 (5 bases). Germline V lookup: CDR1 MGHRA, CDR2 YSYEKL. V shed 3 bases and J shed 6 bases, with 15 bases lying between them. The CDR3 totals 15 residues. The CDR3 loop is CASSHLGAVSNEQFF. Written as DNA, the CDR3 is TGCGCCAGCAGCCACCTTGGAGCGGTTTCCAATGAGCAGTTCTTC.

This sequence joins TRBV13 and TRBJ2-2, with D perhaps matching TRBD1 (7 bases). Between the trimmed V and J ends, which lost 8 bases and 6 bases, there was a span of 16 bases. Germline V gene lookup returns CDR1 PRHDT and CDR2 FYEKMQ (reference sequence). The CDR3 extends over 14 amino acids. CDR3 bases: TGTGCCAGCCGGAGGACAGGAGGGCCCGGGGAGCTGTTTTTT. This gives the protein CASRRTGGPGELFF. The full variable domain, rest sourced from reference TRBV13 and TRBJ2-2, is AAGVIQSPRHLIKEKRETATLKCYPIPRHDTVYWYQQGPGQDPQFLISFYEKMQSDKGSIPDRFSAQQFSDYHSELNMSSLELGDSALYFCASRRTGGPGELFFGEGSRLTVL.

This clonotype is a singleton in its sample. V gene TRBV6-2 or TRBV6-3 combines with J gene TRBJ1-1; no clear D. The CDR3 has 13 amino acids. CDR1 and CDR2 (germline): MNHEY, SVGEGT. The ends were cut back, 1 base at V and 5 bases at J, with 8 bases in the middle. DNA for the CDR3: TGTGCCAGCAGTTACTGGGGAGGTACTGAAGCTTTCTTT. This gives the protein CASSYWGGTEAFF.

CDR3 sequence reads: CASSLGQGIPPLHF. CDR3 nucleotides: TGTGCCAGCAGCCTGGGACAGGGGATACCACCCCTCCACTTT. The chain is built from TRBV7-9 and TRBJ1-6, with 10 positions matching TRBD1. The ends lost 5 bases at V and 11 bases at J; junction bases unmatched: 6. This CDR3 contains 14 residues. The germline gives CDR1 SEHNR, CDR2 FQNEAQ (reference sequence).

V and J are TRBV4-1 and TRBJ2-3, with TRBD2 matching 13 bases. Germline assignment: CDR1 MGHRA and CDR2 YSYEKL. CDR3 length: 18 amino acids. The V gene end was trimmed by 4 bases and the J gene end by 4 bases; junction bases not matched to a gene: 11. CDR3 DNA sequence: TGCGCCAGCAGCCCGACTAGCGGGGGGCCGCCGGGCGCAGATACGCAGTATTTT. It yields the protein CASSPTSGGPPGADTQYF.

The chain employs TRBV29-1 and TRBJ2-1; unclear D gene. Germline V gene sequence: CDR1 SQVTM, CDR2 ANQGSEA. V was pared by 0 bases and J by 6 bases, with 9 bases between. The CDR3 consists of 13 residues. The CDR3 is CSVEDLRTNEQFF. In nucleotides, the CDR3 is TGCAGCGTTGAAGATCTGCGAACCAATGAGCAGTTCTTC.